This note documents a single T cell receptor (beta chain) sequence. Its target is unknown. The CDR3 totals 13 residues. CDR1 GTSNPN and CDR2 SVGIG come from the germline V gene (reference sequence). The repertoire was sequenced with immunoSEQ multiplex PCR; TCRdb's copy has only in-frame clones and lacks some. The sample consists of just over 2,000,000 clones, 90% to 95% of them appearing once. The sample originates from a study of shared clonotypes between healthy human individuals. Into CD45RA+ naive and CD45RA-negative memory subsets, the CD4+ cells were split. Study outcomes and limitations: How much donors shared clonotypes was expected to be affected by sequencing depth. The study sampled only blood, and tissue repertoires likely differ. It was the non-shared clonotypes that had lower generation probabilities than clonotypes shared by all four donors.

The specimen sequenced was naive CD4+ T cells sorted from blood. Described subset: CD45RA+ positively selected. The sequence was collected from a man aged 18 to 30 in good health. This chain uses TRBV30 with TRBJ1-3, with a possible D match to TRBD1 (5 bases). CDR3 amino acids: CGRDDFSGNTIYF. The CDR3 region has the DNA TGTGGGAGGGACGACTTCTCTGGAAACACCATATATTTT.